This TCR beta chain originates from a study of molecular identifiers for immune sequencing clone quantification. Overall study: Across replicate runs, RNA obtained from 20,000 or 100,000 naive CD8 cells was divided into five, with four undergoing sequencing.

CDR3 length: 19 residues. CDR1 is SGHTA, CDR2 FQGNSA, per germline. The trim removed 1 base at V and 5 bases at J, leaving 17 bases unmatched. As CD8+CD4-CCR7+CD45RA+ cells, naive CD8 T cells were sorted. Methods described previously were used for bulk TCR libraries, and listed TCR primers were applied. TCRdb processed the PCR reads anew with MiXCR; each CDR3 protein has one entry. Of 460,000 or so distinct CDR3 sequences listed, around a fifth are singletons. The sample consisted of naive CD8+ T cells from blood, with Jurkat cell RNA spiked in. As for subset: FACS-sorted CD8+CD4-CCR7+CD45RA+ naive T cells. The sequence derives from a human donor in good health. Some libraries in this study had Jurkat cell RNA spiked in. The genes are TRBV7-2 and TRBJ2-3; TRBD1 aligns across 8 bases. The CDR3 bases are TGTGCCAGCAGCTTAGATTTCCGGAGACAGGGGTATAGCGGAGATACGCAGTATTTT. Its protein is CASSLDFRRQGYSGDTQYF.